Here is one TCR beta chain with its context. Its cognate antigen is unknown. This entry belongs to a study of T cells after yellow fever vaccination. Study conclusions and caveats: The secondary response was weaker, and its peak arrived faster, on day 5 versus 15. Clones that expanded after primary vaccination mostly reappeared after the booster (less than 98% CD4, 70% to 90% CD8). A small proportion of clonotypes was detected in both the CD4 and CD8 compartments.

Generation of TCR cDNA used 5'RACE template switching (which added a universal primer site and UMIs). TCRdb itself ran the 5' RACE reads through MiXCR, one entry per CDR3 protein. Among 300,000 to 350,000 distinct CDR3 sequences listed, about 10% were seen once. This specimen consisted of CD4+ T cells sorted from PBMCs, obtained 45 days after the yellow fever booster vaccination. The sequence derives from a young man who received the YFV17D yellow fever vaccine.

DNA for the CDR3: TGTGCTAGTGGTCCCCGCCACTACGAGCAGTACTTC. Its translation: CASGPRHYEQYF. V usage is TRBV12-5 and J usage is TRBJ2-7; D remains unclear. This CDR3 has 12 amino acids. Germline V lookup: CDR1 LGHNT, CDR2 FRNRAP. V was shortened by 5 bases and J by 3 bases, with 8 bases between the two germline ends.